Below, 10 T cell receptor beta chains from the same sample are listed, as sequenced in a study of Graves' ophthalmopathy and Graves' hyperthyroidism (dated by TCRdb to 2016 to 2019). TCRdb shows the sequencer as Illumina HiSeq 2000. For repertoire sequencing, TCR beta CDR3 regions were amplified from RNA transcripts. The first round of RT-PCR was done with HTBI primers and the Qiagen OneStep RT-PCR kit, and was followed by a second round of multiplex PCR, then size selection and purification. TCRdb trimmed public reads at Q25 via fastp, called clones via MiXCR and kept in-frame beta chains. Records with the same CDR3 protein are collapsed into one entry carrying the most frequent genes and DNA. This sample has roughly 300,000 distinct CDR3 sequences in its table, and 15% to 20% of those were observed once. The top ten clones comprise approximately 13% of the sample. The source material was peripheral blood. These receptors came from an adult man with Graves' ophthalmopathy.

The table lists this clonotype with many counts. This rearrangement joins TRBV12-3 or TRBV12-4 to TRBJ1-3; D is uncertain. V was cut by 7 bases and J by 2 bases, with 6 bases left in between. This CDR3 region has 12 residues. CDR3 sequence reads: CASTSAGNTIYF. The CDR3 DNA reads as TGTGCCAGCACCTCAGCTGGAAACACCATATATTTT.

Notes on this clonotype: This may arise from a read error, as a much more abundant clone is one base away. V is TRBV20-1 and J is TRBJ2-3, with D maybe TRBD1 (5 bases). Germline values: CDR1 DFQATT, CDR2 SNEGSKA (reference sequence). The CDR3 length is 12 residues. Trimming left V 3 bases short and J 4 bases short, with 8 bases between. CDR3 DNA: TGCAGTGCTAGTGACAGCTCAGATACGCAGTATTTT. It yields the protein CSASDSSDTQYF.

The chain recombines TRBV7-2 with TRBJ2-5; 7 positions match TRBD1. Germline CDR1 is SGHTA and CDR2 is FQGNSA. The CDR3 is 15 amino acids. V was clipped by 3 bases and J by 3 bases; unmatched bases: 7. CDR3 amino acids: CASSFSQGIKETQYF. The CDR3 DNA sequence: TGTGCCAGCAGCTTTTCACAGGGGATAAAAGAGACCCAGTACTTC.

This clonotype was detected many times. The chain has TRBV11-2 and TRBJ1-5; D remains unclear. The CDR3 loop spans 13 amino acids. Trimming took 1 base from V and 5 from J, leaving 6 bases between them. Germline V gene data show CDR1 as SGHAT and CDR2 as FQNNGV. The DNA of the CDR3 is TGTGCCAGCAGCTTAGGTCCGGATCAGCCCCAGCATTTT. Translation gives CASSLGPDQPQHF.

This clonotype was detected ten times or more. The chain uses TRBV7-2 and TRBJ2-5, with a possible D match to TRBD2 (5 bases). Between the trimmed V and J ends, which lost 2 bases and 0 bases, there was a span of 22 bases. CDR1 is SGHTA and CDR2 is FQGNSA in the germline V gene. CDR3 length: 19 amino acids. CDR3 bases: TGTGCCAGCAGCTTATCGGCTTCGGAGGCTAGCCGGTACCAAGAGACCCAGTACTTC. Translation gives CASSLSASEASRYQETQYF.

The chain employs TRBV29-1 and TRBJ1-1; 10 bases line up with TRBD1. The germline V gene encodes CDR1 SQVTM and CDR2 ANQGSEA. V lost 7 bases, J lost 3 bases, and 8 bases stayed unmatched. This CDR3 spans 14 amino acids. Here the CDR3 DNA reads TGCAGCGCTTATTCCGGGACAGGGGACACTGAAGCTTTCTTT. Its translation: CSAYSGTGDTEAFF.

This clonotype occurred many times. The CDR3 sequence is CASSPRGGQNTEAFF. The CDR3 DNA reads TGCGCCAGCAGCCCGCGGGGAGGGCAGAACACTGAAGCTTTCTTT. The chain recombines TRBV4-1 with TRBJ1-1; D is ambiguous. Looked up from germline, CDR1 is MGHRA and CDR2 is YSYEKL. The ends were cut back, 4 bases at V and 1 base at J, with 13 bases in the middle. The CDR3 runs 15 residues.

Many counts were recorded for this clonotype. V and J are TRBV30 and TRBJ1-5; 7 bases map to TRBD1. CDR3 length: 14 residues. CDR1 is GTSNPN, CDR2 SVGIG, per germline (reference sequence). J lost 5 bases, V lost 5 bases, and 9 bases had no gene match. DNA for the CDR3: TGTGCCTGGGGAGGGGACAGTCTGGATCAGCCCCAGCATTTT. This codes for CAWGGDSLDQPQHF.

Only a few counts were recorded for this clonotype. The genes are TRBV5-1 and TRBJ2-5; D may be TRBD2 (6 bases). This CDR3 contains 15 residues. CDR1 is SGHRS, CDR2 YFSETQ, per germline. Trimming removed 0 bases at V and 1 base at J, with 10 bases between. CDR3 DNA sequence: TGCGCCAGCAGCTTGGAGGCGGGGCCCCAAGAGACCCAGTACTTC. Translated, it gives CASSLEAGPQETQYF.

This clonotype was counted ten times or more. V and J are TRBV27 and TRBJ2-5; no definite D call. V lost 5 bases and J lost 4, with 14 bases in between. The CDR3 runs to 14 residues. CDR1 is MNHEY, CDR2 SMNVEV, per germline (reference sequence). CDR3: CASSRAAVSETQYF. CDR3 DNA: TGTGCCAGCAGTCGCGCGGCGGTGTCAGAGACCCAGTACTTC.